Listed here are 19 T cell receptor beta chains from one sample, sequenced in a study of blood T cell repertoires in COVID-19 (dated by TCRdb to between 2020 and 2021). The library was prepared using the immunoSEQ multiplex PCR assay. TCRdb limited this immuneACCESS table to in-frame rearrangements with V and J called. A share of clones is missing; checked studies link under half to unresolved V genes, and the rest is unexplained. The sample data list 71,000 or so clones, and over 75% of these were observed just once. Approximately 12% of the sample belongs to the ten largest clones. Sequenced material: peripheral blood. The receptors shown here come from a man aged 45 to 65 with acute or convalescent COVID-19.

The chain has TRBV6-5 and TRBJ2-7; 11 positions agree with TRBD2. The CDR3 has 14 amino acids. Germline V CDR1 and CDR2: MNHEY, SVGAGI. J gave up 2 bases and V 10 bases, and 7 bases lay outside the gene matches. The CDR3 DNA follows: TGTGCCACCCCACTAGCGGGAGATCCCTACGAGCAGTACTTC. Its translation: CATPLAGDPYEQYF.

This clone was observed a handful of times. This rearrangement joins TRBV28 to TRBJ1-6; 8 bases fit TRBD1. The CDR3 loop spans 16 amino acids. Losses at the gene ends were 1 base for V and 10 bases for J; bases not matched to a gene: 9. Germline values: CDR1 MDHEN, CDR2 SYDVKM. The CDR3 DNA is TGTGCCAGCAGTTTATTTGGACAGGGTAGGGGCTCACCCCTCCACTTT. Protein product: CASSLFGQGRGSPLHF.

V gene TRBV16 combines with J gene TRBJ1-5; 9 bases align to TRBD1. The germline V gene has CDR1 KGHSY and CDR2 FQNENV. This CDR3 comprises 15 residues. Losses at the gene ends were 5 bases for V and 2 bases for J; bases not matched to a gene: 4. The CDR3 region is CASSNRDRGNQPQHF. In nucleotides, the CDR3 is TGTGCCAGCAGCAATCGGGACAGGGGCAATCAGCCCCAGCATTTT.

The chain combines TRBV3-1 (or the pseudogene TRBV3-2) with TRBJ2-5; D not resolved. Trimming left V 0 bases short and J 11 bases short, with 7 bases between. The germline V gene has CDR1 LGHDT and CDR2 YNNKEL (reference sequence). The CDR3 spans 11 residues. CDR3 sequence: CASSQEEQQYF. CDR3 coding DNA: TGTGCCAGCAGCCAAGAGGAGCAGCAGTACTTC.

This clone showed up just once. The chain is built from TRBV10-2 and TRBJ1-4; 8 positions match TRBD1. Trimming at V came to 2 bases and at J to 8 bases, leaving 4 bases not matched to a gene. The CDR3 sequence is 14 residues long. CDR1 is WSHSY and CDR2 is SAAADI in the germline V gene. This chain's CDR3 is CASSEAGGGEKLFF. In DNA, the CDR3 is TGCGCCAGCAGTGAGGCAGGGGGCGGCGAAAAACTGTTTTTT.

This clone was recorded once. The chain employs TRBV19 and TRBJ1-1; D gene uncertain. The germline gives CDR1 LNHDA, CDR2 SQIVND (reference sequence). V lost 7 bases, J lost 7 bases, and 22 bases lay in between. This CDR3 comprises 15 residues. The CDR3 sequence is CASTLGPASGVEAFF. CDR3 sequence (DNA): TGTGCCAGTACCCTAGGCCCTGCATCGGGAGTTGAAGCTTTCTTT.

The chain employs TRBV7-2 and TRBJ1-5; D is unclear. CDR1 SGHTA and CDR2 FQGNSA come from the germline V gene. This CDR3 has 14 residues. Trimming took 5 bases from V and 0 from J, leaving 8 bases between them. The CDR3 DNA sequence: TGTGCCAGCAGCCCTCGGGATAGCAATCAGCCCCAGCATTTT. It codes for CASSPRDSNQPQHF.

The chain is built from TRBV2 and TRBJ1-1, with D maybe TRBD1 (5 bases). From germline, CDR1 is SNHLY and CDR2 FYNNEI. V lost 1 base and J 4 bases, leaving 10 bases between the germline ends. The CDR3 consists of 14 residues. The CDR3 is CASSEGQGGTEAFF. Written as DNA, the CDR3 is TGTGCCAGCAGTGAAGGGCAGGGTGGCACTGAAGCTTTCTTT.

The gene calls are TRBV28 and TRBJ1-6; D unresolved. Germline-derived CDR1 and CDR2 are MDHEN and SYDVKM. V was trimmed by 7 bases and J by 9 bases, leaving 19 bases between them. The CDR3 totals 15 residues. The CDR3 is CASMGKEGASSPLHF. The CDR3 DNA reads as TGTGCCAGCATGGGCAAGGAGGGCGCGAGTTCACCCCTCCACTTT.

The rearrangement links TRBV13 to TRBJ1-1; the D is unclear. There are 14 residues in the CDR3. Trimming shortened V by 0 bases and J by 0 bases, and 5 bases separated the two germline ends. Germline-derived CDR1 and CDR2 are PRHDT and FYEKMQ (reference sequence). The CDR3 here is CASSLGELNTEAFF. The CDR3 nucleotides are TGTGCCAGCAGCTTAGGAGAGTTGAACACTGAAGCTTTCTTT.

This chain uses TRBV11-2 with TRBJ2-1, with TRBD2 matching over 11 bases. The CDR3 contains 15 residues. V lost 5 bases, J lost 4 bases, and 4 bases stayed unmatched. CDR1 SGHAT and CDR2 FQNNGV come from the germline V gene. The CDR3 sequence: CASSPLAGGYNEQFF. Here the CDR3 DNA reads TGTGCCAGCAGCCCCCTAGCGGGAGGATACAATGAGCAGTTCTTC.

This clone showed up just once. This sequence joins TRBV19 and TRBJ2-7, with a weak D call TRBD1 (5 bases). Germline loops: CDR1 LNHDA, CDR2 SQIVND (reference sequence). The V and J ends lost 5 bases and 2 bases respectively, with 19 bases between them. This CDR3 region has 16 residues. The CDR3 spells CASSSGTGKGPYEQYF. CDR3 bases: TGTGCCAGTAGTTCCGGAACAGGAAAAGGGCCCTACGAGCAGTACTTC.

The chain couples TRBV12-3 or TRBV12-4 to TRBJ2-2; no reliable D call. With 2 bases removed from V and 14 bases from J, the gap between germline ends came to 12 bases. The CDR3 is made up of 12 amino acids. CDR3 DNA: TGTGCCAGCAGTTTAAATAGCCGCGTACTGTTTTTT. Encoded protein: CASSLNSRVLFF.

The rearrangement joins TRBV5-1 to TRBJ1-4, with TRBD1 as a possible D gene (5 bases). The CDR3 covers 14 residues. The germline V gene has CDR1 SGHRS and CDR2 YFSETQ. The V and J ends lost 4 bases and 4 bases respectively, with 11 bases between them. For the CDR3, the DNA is TGCGCCAGCAGCCTGGACGGGGGTAATGAAAAACTGTTTTTT. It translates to CASSLDGGNEKLFF.

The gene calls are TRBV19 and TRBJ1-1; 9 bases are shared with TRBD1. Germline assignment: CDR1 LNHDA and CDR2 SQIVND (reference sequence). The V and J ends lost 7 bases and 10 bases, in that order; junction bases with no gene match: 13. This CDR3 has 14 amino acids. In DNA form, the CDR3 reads TGTGCCAGTACCCTAGGGACAGGGTTCGAGGGAGCTTTCTTT. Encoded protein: CASTLGTGFEGAFF.

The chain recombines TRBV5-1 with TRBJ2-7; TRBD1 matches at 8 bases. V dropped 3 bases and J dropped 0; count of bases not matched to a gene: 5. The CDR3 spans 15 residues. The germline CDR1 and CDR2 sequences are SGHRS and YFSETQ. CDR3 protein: CASSSGTGGSYEQYF. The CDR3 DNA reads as TGCGCCAGCAGCTCCGGGACAGGAGGCTCCTACGAGCAGTACTTC.

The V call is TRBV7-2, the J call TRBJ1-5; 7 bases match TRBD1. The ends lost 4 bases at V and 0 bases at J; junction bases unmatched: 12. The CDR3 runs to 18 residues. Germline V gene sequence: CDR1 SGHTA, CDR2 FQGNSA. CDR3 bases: TGTGCCAGCAGCTCTGGAATCGGGACAGATTATAGCAATCAGCCCCAGCATTTT. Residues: CASSSGIGTDYSNQPQHF.

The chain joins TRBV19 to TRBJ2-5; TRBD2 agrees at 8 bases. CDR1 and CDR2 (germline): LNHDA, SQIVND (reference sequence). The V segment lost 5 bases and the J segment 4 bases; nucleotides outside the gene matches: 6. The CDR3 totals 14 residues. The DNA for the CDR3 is TGTGCCAGTAGTCGAGCGGGAGTCCGAGAGACCCAGTACTTC. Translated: CASSRAGVRETQYF.

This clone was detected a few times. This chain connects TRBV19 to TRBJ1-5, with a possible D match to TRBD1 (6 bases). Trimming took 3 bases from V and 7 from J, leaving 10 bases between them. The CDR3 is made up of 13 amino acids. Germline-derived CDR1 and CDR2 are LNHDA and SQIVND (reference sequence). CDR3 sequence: CASSMMGAQPQHF. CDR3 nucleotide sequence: TGTGCCAGTAGTATGATGGGGGCCCAGCCCCAGCATTTT.